This TCR beta chain came from a study of T cell responses to AZD1222 COVID-19 vaccine. Comments on this clone: The antigen is not known.

Assay used: immunoSEQ multiplex PCR; TCRdb lists only in-frame clones, some missing. Of some 130,000 clones listed, around nine tenths are singletons. The study, taken as a whole, reports: Mostly white British, mostly female donors; authors suggested clonal diversity may be underestimated. Repertoire collection took place solely once the T cell response had peaked. It was only a handful of AZD1222 recipients who were seropositive at baseline.

V shed 8 bases, J shed 4 bases, and the junction held 13 bases outside the gene matches. This CDR3 is 15 amino acids long. Germline values: CDR1 MNHEY, CDR2 SVGAGI. The TCR comes from an adult in good health. The chain couples TRBV6-5 to TRBJ1-1; 7 nucleotides agree with TRBD1. Source: peripheral blood, taken on day 0 of AZD1222 vaccination. CDR3 sequence: CASSPTGQGGTEAFF. CDR3 coding DNA: TGTGCCAGCTCCCCGACGGGCCAGGGGGGCACTGAAGCTTTCTTT.